This TCR beta chain was recorded in a study of CD8 T cells in Susac syndrome. The table lists this clonotype with a few counts. Its antigen is undetermined. The sequenced target, TCR beta, came from blood CD8+ and CD4+ T cells. It was negative isolation that provided the CD8+ and CD4+ T cells, whereas TEMRA cells were enriched by FACS. An amount of RNA that ranged from roughly 0.45 to 1 ug was reverse transcribed with random hexamers. A multiplex approach, immunoSEQ multiplex PCR, amplified TCR beta CDR3 across 54 Vbeta and 13 Jbeta. MiXCR, applied by TCRdb to the immunoSEQ multiplex PCR reads, yields one record per CDR3 protein. The table has 150,000 to 200,000 distinct CDR3 sequences, about 91% seen once. CDR1 KGHSH and CDR2 LQKENI come from the germline V gene. The CDR3 contains 17 residues. V was shortened by 5 bases and J by 0 bases, with 14 bases between the two germline ends. The study, taken as a whole, reports: The number of individuals included in the study's TCR sequencing and HLA analysis was acknowledged as relatively small.

V usage is TRBV18 and J usage is TRBJ1-6; D call uncertain. This clonotype was obtained from a human donor in good health. Sample: CD4+ T cells from PBMCs. CDR3 region: CASSDSQESSYNSPLHF. The CDR3 DNA sequence: TGTGCCAGCTCAGACTCCCAGGAAAGCTCCTATAATTCACCCCTCCACTTT. Full variable domain (outside the CDR3, taken from reference TRBV18 and TRBJ1-6): NAGVMQNPRHLVRRRGQEARLRCSPMKGHSHVYWYRQLPEEGLKFMVYLQKENIIDESGMPKERFSAEFPKEGPSILRIQQVVRGDSAAYFCASSDSQESSYNSPLHFGNGTRLTVT.